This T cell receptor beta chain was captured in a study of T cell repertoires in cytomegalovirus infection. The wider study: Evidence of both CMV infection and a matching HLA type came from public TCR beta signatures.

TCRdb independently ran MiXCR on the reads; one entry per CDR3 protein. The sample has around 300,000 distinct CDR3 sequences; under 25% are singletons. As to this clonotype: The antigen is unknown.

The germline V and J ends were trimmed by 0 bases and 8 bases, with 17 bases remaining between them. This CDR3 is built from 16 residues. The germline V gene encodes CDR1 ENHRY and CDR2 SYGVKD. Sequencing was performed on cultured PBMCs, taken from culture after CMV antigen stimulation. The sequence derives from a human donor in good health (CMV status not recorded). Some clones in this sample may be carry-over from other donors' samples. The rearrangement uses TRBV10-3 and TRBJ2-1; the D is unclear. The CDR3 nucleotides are TGTGCCATCAGTGAGTCCTCCGTACCTCCGGGTGATGAGCAGTTCTTC. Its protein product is CAISESSVPPGDEQFF.